The clone carrying this T cell receptor beta chain was seen once. The V gene lost 1 base and the J gene lost 1 base, with 10 bases spanning the gap. The CDR3 is 15 amino acids. Germline V gives CDR1 SGHTA, CDR2 FQGNSA. These data belong to a study of cytomegalovirus exposure and HLA in healthy donors. The PCR contained 60 Vbeta and 13 Jbeta primers. Generated by immunoSEQ multiplex PCR, the TCRdb table keeps only in-frame clones and is missing some. This sample has about 160,000 clones, with 60% to 85% found just once. This sequence was found in a woman aged 30 to 39 in good health and CMV-seronegative. Specimen: PBMCs. The chain combines TRBV7-2 with TRBJ1-1; no definite D call. Here the CDR3 DNA reads TGTGCCAGCAGCTTAGGAGGGTCGGGGAACACTGAAGCTTTCTTT. It encodes CASSLGGSGNTEAFF.